The rows below give T cell receptor beta chains drawn from one sample of a study of cytomegalovirus exposure and HLA in healthy donors. The table came from immunoSEQ multiplex PCR; TCRdb's copy has only in-frame clones and leaves some out. The data hold about 95,000 clones, with 82% observed a single time. The specimen sequenced was PBMCs. Receptors originate from a man aged 25-40 years in good health and CMV-seropositive. CDR3s include the opening cysteine and the closing phenylalanine or tryptophan. The D gene is left open where the match is weak. The size of a clone is reported for some rows only, either as once, few or many, or as a class for expanded clones.

d_call	v_call	j_call	clone_size	cdr3_aa	cdr3_nt
-	TRBV19	TRBJ2-2	-	CASTEDTGELFF	TGTGCCAGTACAGAAGACACCGGGGAGCTGTTTTTT
-	TRBV27	TRBJ1-4	-	CASSSIGGPANEKLFF	TGTGCCAGCAGTTCAATCGGGGGGCCGGCTAATGAAAAACTGTTTTTT
TRBD2	TRBV19	TRBJ2-1	-	CASSGTIYEQFF	TGTGCCAGTAGTGGGACTATATATGAGCAGTTCTTC
-	TRBV5-1	TRBJ2-1	few	CASSLDPGNEQFF	TGCGCCAGCAGCTTGGATCCGGGCAATGAGCAGTTCTTC
-	TRBV15	TRBJ1-3	once	CATSRDVGDAGNTIYF	TGTGCCACCAGCAGAGATGTAGGGGATGCTGGAAACACCATATATTTT
-	TRBV4-1	TRBJ2-7	-	CASSQEITGPYEQYF	TGCGCCAGCAGCCAAGAGATTACGGGTCCCTACGAGCAGTACTTC
-	TRBV6-5	TRBJ2-2	-	CASRDMSLNTGELFF	TGTGCCAGCCGCGATATGTCCCTGAACACCGGGGAGCTGTTTTTT
-	TRBV9	TRBJ2-1	-	CASSVRWRSSYNEQFF	TGTGCCAGCAGCGTACGATGGCGGAGCTCCTACAATGAGCAGTTCTTC
-	TRBV6-5	TRBJ1-3	-	CASSSGGSGNTIYF	TGTGCCAGCAGTTCCGGGGGGTCTGGAAACACCATATATTTT
-	TRBV6-1	TRBJ2-5	once	CASSGQSGQKTQYF	TGTGCCAGCAGTGGACAAAGCGGGCAGAAGACCCAGTACTTC
-	TRBV7-9	TRBJ1-1	-	CASIMAGNTEAFF	TGTGCCAGCATCATGGCGGGGAACACTGAAGCTTTCTTT
-	TRBV7-9	TRBJ1-2	-	CASSLSSSGYTF	TGTGCCAGCAGCTTATCGTCCAGTGGCTACACCTTC
-	TRBV28	TRBJ2-2	once	CASKRGGTGELFF	TGTGCCAGCAAGAGAGGGGGCACCGGGGAGCTGTTTTTT
-	TRBV19	TRBJ2-2	-	CASSPRLNTGELFF	TGTGCCAGTAGCCCTAGACTGAACACCGGGGAGCTGTTTTTT
-	TRBV28	TRBJ2-1	-	CASWPQGFSYNEQFF	TGTGCCAGCTGGCCCCAGGGGTTTTCCTACAATGAGCAGTTCTTC
TRBD1	TRBV28	TRBJ2-3	-	CASLLGQTDTQYF	TGTGCCAGCCTCCTGGGACAGACAGATACGCAGTATTTT
TRBD1	TRBV4-1	TRBJ1-1	few	CASSEGLQGTEAFF	TGCGCCAGCAGCGAGGGCTTACAGGGGACTGAAGCTTTCTTT
TRBD1	TRBV7-6	TRBJ1-1	once	CASSLWDRGTTEAFF	TGTGCCAGCAGCCTATGGGACAGGGGGACCACTGAAGCTTTCTTT
TRBD2	TRBV18	TRBJ2-1	once	CASSLRTSGSLSSYNEQFF	TGTGCCAGCTCACTCCGGACTAGCGGGAGCCTTAGCTCCTACAATGAGCAGTTCTTC
-	TRBV6-1	TRBJ2-3	once	CASSEMRVPDTQYF	TGTGCCAGCAGTGAAATGAGGGTTCCAGATACGCAGTATTTT
-	TRBV29-1	TRBJ2-7	-	CSVGPEVGYEQYF	TGCAGCGTTGGTCCCGAGGTTGGGTACGAGCAGTACTTC
-	TRBV5-1	TRBJ1-2	-	CASSYMRSSDSSGGYTF	TGCGCCAGCAGCTACATGAGGTCAAGCGACTCATCGGGGGGCTACACCTTC
TRBD1	TRBV6-1	TRBJ2-7	-	CASSSDRSFYEQYF	TGTGCCAGCAGTTCGGACAGGTCATTCTACGAGCAGTACTTC